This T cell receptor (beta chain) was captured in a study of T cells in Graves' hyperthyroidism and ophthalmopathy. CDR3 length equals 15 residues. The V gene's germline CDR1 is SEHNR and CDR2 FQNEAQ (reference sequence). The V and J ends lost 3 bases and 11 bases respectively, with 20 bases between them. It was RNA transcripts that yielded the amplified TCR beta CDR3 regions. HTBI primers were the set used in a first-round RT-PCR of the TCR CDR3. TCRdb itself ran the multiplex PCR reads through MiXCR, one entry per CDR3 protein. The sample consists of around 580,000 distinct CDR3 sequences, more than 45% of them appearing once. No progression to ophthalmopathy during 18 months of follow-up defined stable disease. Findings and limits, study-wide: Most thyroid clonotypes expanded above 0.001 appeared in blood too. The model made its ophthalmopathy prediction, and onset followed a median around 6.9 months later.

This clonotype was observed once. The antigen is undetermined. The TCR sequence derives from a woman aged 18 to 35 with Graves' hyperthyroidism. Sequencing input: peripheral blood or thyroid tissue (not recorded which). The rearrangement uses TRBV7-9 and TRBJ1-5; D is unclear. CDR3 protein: CASSFGPRQQETQHF. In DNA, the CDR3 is TGTGCCAGCAGCTTTGGCCCGCGCCAACAAGAGACCCAGCATTTT.